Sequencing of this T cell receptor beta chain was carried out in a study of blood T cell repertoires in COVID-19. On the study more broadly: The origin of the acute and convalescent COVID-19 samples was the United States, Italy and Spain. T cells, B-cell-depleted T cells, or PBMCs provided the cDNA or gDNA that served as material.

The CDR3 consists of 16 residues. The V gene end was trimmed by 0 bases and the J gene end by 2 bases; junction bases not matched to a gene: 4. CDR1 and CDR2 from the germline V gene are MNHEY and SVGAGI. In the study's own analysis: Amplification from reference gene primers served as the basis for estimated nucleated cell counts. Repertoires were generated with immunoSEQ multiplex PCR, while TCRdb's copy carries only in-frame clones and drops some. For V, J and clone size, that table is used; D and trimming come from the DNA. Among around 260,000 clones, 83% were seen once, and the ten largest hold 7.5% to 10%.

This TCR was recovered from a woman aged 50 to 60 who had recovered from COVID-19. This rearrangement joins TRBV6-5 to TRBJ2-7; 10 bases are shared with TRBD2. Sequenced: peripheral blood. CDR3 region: CASSYSLAGVTYEQYF. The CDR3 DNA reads TGTGCCAGCAGTTACTCGCTAGCGGGGGTCACCTACGAGCAGTACTTC.